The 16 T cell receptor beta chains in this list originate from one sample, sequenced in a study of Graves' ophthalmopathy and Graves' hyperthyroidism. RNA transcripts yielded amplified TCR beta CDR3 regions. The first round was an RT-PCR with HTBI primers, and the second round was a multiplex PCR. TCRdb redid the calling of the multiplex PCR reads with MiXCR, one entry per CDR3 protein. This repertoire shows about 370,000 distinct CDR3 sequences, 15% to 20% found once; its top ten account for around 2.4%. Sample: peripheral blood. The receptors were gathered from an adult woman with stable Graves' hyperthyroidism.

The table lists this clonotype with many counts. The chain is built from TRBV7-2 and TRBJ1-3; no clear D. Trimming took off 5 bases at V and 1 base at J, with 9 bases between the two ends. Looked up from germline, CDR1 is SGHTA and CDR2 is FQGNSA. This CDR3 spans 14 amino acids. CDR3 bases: TGTGCCAGCAGCGGAGTGGTGTCTGGAAACACCATATATTTT. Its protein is CASSGVVSGNTIYF.

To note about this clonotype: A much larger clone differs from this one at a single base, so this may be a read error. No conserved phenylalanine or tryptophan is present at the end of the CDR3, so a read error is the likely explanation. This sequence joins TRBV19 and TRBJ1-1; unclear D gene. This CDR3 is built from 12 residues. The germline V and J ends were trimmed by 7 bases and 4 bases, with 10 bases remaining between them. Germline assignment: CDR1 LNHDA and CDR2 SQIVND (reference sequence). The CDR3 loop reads CASKTRSTEAFV. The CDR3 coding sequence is TGTGCCAGTAAGACGAGGAGCACTGAAGCTTTCGTT.

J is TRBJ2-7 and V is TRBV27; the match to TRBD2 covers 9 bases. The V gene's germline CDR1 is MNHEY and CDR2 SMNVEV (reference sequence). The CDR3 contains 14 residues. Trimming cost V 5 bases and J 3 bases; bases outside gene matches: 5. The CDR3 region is CASSRGLASYEQYF. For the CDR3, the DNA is TGTGCCAGCAGTAGGGGACTAGCAAGCTACGAGCAGTACTTC.

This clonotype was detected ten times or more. CDR3 in DNA: TGCAGTGCTAGGGGGCGGGGGGAGGTAGCTTTCTTT. Its protein is CSARGRGEVAFF. The V call is TRBV20-1, the J call TRBJ1-1; tentatively, D is TRBD1 (5 bases). V shed 3 bases and J shed 10 bases, with 15 bases lying between them. This CDR3 has 12 residues. Germline lookup yields CDR1 DFQATT and CDR2 SNEGSKA (reference sequence).

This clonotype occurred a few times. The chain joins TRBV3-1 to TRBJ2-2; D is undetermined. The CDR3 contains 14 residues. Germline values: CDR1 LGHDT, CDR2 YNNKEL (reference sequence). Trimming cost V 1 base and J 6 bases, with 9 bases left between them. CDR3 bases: TGTGCCAGCAGCCAAGGGAGTGTGGCCGGGGAGCTGTTTTTT. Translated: CASSQGSVAGELFF. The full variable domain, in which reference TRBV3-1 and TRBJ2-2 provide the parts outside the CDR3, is DTAVSQTPKYLVTQMGNDKSIKCEQNLGHDTMYWYKQDSKKFLKIMFSYNNKELIINETVPNRFSPKSPDKAHLNLHINSLELGDSAVYFCASSQGSVAGELFFGEGSRLTVL.

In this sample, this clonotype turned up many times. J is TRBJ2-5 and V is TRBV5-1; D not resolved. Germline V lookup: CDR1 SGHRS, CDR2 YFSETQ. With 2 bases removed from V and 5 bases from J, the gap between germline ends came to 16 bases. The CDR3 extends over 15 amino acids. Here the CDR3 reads CASSFSVQRGETQYF. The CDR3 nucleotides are TGCGCCAGCAGCTTTTCCGTCCAGCGTGGGGAGACCCAGTACTTC. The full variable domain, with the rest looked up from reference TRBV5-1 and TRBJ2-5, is KAGVTQTPRYLIKTRGQQVTLSCSPISGHRSVSWYQQTPGQGLQFLFEYFSETQRNKGNFPGRFSGRQFSNSRSEMNVSTLELGDSALYLCASSFSVQRGETQYFGPGTRLLVL.

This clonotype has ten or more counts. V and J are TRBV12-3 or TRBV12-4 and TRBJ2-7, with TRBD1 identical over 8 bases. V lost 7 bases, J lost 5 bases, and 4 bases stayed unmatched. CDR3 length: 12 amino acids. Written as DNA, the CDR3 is TGTGCCAGCACCTCGACAGGGGACGAGCAGTACTTC. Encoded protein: CASTSTGDEQYF.

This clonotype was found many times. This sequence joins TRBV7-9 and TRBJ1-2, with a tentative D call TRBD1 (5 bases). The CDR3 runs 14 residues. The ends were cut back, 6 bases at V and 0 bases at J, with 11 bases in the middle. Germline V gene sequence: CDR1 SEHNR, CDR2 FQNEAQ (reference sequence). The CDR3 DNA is TGTGCCAGCAGACTTCAGGGTTCTAACTATGGCTACACCTTC. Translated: CASRLQGSNYGYTF.

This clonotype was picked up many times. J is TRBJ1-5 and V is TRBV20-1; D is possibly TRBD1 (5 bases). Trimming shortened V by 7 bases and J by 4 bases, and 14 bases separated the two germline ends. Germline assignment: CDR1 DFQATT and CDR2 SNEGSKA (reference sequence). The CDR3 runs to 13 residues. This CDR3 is CSVGGKGNQPQHF. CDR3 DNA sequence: TGCAGTGTCGGGGGGAAGGGGAATCAGCCCCAGCATTTT.

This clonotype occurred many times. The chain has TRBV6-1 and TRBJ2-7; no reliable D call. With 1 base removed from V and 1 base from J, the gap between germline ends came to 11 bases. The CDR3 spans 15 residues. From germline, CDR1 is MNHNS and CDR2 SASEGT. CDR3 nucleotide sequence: TGTGCCAGCAGTGAAGATTTTTCAGTATCCTACGAGCAGTACTTC. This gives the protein CASSEDFSVSYEQYF.

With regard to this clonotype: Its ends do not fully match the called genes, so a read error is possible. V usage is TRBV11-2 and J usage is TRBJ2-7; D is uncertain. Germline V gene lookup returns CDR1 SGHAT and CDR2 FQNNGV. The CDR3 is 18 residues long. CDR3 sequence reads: CASSERSFGFRRRYDQYF. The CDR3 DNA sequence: TGTGCCAGCAGCGAACGGAGTTTTGGGTTTCGAAGAAGATACGATCAGTACTTC.

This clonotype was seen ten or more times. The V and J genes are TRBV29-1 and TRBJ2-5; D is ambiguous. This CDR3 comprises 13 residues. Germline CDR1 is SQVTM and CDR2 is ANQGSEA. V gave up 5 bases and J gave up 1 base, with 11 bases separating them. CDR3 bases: TGCAGCGTTCGAGGACGACTCCAAGAGACCCAGTACTTC. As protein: CSVRGRLQETQYF.

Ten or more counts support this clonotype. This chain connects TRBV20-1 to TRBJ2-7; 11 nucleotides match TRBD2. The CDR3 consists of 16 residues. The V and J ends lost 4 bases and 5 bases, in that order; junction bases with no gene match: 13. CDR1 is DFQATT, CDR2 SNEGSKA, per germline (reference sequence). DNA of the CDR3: TGCAGTGCTACAGACCTTAGCGGGAGGGCCTTGAACGAGCAGTACTTC. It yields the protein CSATDLSGRALNEQYF.

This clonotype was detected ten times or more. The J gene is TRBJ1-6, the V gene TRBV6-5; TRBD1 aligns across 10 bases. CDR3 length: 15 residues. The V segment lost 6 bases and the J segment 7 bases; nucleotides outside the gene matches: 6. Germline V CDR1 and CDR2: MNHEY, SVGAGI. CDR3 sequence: CASSPMTGGNSPLHF. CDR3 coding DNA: TGTGCCAGCAGCCCAATGACAGGGGGCAATTCACCCCTCCACTTT.

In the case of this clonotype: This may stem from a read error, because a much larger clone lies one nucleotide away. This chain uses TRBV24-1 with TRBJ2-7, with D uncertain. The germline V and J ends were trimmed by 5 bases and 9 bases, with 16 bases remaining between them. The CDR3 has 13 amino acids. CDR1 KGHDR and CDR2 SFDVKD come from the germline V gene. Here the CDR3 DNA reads TGTGCCACCAGTGCCGACTTCCCGAGCGTGCAGTACTTC. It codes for CATSADFPSVQYF.

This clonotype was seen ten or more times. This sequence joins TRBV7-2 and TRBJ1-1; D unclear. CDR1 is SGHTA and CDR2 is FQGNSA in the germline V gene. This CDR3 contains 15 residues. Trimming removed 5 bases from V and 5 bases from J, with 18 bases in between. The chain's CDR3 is CASSLSIVSGTEAFF. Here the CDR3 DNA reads TGTGCCAGCAGCCTATCAATAGTGTCGGGGACTGAAGCTTTCTTT.